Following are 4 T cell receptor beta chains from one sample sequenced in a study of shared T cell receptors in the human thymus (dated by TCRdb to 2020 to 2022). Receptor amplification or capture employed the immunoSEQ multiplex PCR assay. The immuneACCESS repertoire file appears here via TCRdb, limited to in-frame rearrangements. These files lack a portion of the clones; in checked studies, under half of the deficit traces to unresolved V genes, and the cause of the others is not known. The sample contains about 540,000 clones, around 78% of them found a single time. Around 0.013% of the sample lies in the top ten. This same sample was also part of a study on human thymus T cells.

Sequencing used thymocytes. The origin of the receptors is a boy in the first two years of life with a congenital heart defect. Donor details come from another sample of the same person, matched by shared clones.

The CDR3 spells CASSPGTRLPMETQYF. The CDR3 DNA follows: TGTGCCAGCAGCCCGGGGACTAGACTCCCCATGGAGACCCAGTACTTC. The gene calls are TRBV11-2 and TRBJ2-5; 8 bases align to TRBD2. V gave up 5 bases and J gave up 5 bases; unmatched junction bases: 13. This CDR3 spans 16 amino acids. Germline-derived CDR1 and CDR2 are SGHAT and FQNNGV.

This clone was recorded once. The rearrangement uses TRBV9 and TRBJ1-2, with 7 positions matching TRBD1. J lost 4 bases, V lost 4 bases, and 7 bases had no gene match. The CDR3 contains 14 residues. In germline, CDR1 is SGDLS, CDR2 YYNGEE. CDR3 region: CASSLRTGFYGYTF. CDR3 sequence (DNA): TGTGCCAGCAGCTTAAGGACAGGTTTCTATGGCTACACCTTC.

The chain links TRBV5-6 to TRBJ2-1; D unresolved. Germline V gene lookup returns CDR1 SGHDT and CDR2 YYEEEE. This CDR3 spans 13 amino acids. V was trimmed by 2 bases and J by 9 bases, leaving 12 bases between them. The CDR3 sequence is CASSLSELPEQFF. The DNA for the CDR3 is TGTGCCAGCAGCTTATCCGAACTACCTGAGCAGTTCTTC.

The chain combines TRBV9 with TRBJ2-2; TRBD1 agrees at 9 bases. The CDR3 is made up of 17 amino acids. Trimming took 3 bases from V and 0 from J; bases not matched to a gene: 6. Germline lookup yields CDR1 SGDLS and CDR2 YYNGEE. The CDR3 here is CASSASGQGANTGELFF. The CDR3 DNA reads TGTGCCAGCAGCGCCTCGGGACAGGGCGCGAACACCGGGGAGCTGTTTTTT.